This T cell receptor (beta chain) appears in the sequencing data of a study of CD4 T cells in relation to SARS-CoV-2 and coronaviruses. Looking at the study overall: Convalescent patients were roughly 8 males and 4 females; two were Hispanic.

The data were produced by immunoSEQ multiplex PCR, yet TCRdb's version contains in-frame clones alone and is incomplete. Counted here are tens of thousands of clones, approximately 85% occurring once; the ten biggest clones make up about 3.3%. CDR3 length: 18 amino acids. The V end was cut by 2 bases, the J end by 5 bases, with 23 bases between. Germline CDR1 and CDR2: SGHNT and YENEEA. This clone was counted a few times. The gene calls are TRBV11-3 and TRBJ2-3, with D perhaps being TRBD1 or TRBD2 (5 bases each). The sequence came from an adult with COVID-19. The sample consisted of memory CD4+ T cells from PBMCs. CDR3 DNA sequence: TGTGCCAGCAGCTTAATCCCCACACCGTGGACGAGGGGAGATACGCAGTATTTT. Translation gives CASSLIPTPWTRGDTQYF.